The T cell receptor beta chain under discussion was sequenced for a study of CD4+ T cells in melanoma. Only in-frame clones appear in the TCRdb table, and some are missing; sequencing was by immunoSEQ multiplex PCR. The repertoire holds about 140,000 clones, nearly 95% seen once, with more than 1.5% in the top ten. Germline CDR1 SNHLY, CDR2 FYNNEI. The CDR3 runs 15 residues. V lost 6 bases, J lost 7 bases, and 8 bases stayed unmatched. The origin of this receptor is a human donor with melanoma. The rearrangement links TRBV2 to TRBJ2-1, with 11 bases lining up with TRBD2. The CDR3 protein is CASRIAGGPWNEQFF. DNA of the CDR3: TGTGCCAGCAGAATAGCGGGGGGGCCGTGGAATGAGCAGTTCTTC.